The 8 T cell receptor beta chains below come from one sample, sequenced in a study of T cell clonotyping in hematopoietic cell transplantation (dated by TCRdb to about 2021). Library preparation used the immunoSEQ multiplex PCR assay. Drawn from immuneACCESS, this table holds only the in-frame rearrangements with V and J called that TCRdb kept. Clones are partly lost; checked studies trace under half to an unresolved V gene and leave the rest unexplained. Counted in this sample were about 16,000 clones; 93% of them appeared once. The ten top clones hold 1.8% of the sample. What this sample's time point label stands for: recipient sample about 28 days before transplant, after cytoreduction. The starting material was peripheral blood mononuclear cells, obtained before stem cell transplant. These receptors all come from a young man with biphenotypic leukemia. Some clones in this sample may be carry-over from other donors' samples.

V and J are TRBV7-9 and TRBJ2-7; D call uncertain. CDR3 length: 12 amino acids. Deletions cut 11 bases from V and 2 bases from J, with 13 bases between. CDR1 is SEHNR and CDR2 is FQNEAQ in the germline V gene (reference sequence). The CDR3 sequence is CAPWEMTYEQYF. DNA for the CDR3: TGTGCCCCCTGGGAAATGACCTACGAGCAGTACTTC.

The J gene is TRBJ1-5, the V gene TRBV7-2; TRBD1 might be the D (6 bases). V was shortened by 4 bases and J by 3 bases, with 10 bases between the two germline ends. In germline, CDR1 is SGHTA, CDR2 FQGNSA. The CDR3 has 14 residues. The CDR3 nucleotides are TGTGCCAGCAGCTGGGGACAAAACAATCAGCCCCAGCATTTT. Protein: CASSWGQNNQPQHF.

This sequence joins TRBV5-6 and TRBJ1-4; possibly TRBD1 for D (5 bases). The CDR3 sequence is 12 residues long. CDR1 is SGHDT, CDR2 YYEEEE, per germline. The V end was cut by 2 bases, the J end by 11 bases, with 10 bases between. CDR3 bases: TGTGCCAGCAGCTTCAGGGACGCTAAACTGTTTTTT. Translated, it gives CASSFRDAKLFF.

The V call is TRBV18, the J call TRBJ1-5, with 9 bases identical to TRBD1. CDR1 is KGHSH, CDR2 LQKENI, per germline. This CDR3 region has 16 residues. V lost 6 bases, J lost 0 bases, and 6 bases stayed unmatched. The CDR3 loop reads CASSRGTGFSNQPQHF. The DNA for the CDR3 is TGTGCCAGCTCCCGCGGGACAGGGTTTAGCAATCAGCCCCAGCATTTT.

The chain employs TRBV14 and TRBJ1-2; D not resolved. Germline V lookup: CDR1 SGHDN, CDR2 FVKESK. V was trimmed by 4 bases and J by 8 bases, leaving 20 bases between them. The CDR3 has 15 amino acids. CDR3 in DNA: TGTGCCAGCAGCCGAGTACCCGGGCCGAACCGCGGCTACACCTTC. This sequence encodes CASSRVPGPNRGYTF.

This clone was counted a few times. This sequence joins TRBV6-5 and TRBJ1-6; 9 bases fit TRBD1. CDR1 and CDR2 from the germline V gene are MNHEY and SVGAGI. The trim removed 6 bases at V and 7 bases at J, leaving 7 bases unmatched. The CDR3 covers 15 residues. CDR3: CASRGRDRANSPLHF. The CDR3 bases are TGTGCCAGCAGAGGTCGGGACAGGGCCAATTCACCCCTCCACTTT.

The CDR3 DNA sequence: TGTGCCAGCATGGTCACAGGGTACGAGACCCAGTACTTC. Amino acid sequence: CASMVTGYETQYF. The chain uses TRBV2 and TRBJ2-5; D perhaps matches TRBD1 (6 bases). The CDR3 length is 13 residues. CDR1 is SNHLY, CDR2 FYNNEI, per germline. Trimming removed 7 bases from V and 5 bases from J, with 14 bases in between.

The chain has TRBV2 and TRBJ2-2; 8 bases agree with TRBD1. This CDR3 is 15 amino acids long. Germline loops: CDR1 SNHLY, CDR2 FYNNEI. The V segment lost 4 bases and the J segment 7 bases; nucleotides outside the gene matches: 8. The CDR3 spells CASSAAGGASGELFF. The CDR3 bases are TGTGCCAGCAGTGCTGCAGGGGGCGCCAGCGGGGAGCTGTTTTTT.